The TCR beta chain under discussion was sequenced for a study of neurological immune-mediated disorders. Study-wide results and caveats: HTLV-1-associated myelopathy had the most TCR clonal expansion, while multiple sclerosis had the least, a level that fell below healthy controls.

This CDR3 comprises 16 residues. The V gene end was trimmed by 6 bases and the J gene end by 4 bases; junction bases not matched to a gene: 13. CDR1 is SGHTA and CDR2 is FQGNSA in the germline V gene. Worth noting for this clonotype: Its matching antigen is unknown. A read error may be the cause here, since a much bigger clone is one base away.

The authors produced cDNA by 5'RACE using 10-nucleotide random UMIs. TCRdb reanalysed the 5' RACE reads using MiXCR and keeps one entry per CDR3 protein. The sample holds about 39,000 distinct CDR3 sequences, 6% to 7.5% seen once. There were some 900,000 CD4+ or CD8+ T cells used in the sorted libraries. The specimen sequenced was CD4+ T cells from blood. V gene TRBV7-2 combines with J gene TRBJ2-3; TRBD2 matches at 7 bases. The TCR comes from a man in his fifties or sixties in good health. The CDR3 nucleotides are TGTGCCAGCAGGCCCGGACTAGAGGGCGGGGCAGATACGCAGTATTTT. It specifies CASRPGLEGGADTQYF.